Listed below are T cell receptor beta chains from one sample, sequenced in a study of shared clonotypes between healthy human individuals. Only in-frame clones appear in the TCRdb table, and some are missing; sequencing was by immunoSEQ multiplex PCR. The table lists approximately 2,000,000 clones, about nine tenths of them singletons, with 0.37% in the top ten. The sample taken for sequencing was naive CD4+ T cells from PBMCs. All receptors derive from a man aged 18 to 29 in good health. Some clones in this sample may be carry-over from other donors' samples. The CDR3 runs from the conserved cysteine through the conserved F or W. Fields, in order: clone size, V gene, J gene, D gene, CDR3 protein, CDR3 DNA. A D gene is named only where the DNA matches it firmly. The size field is filled for only some rows; it gives once, few, many or a size class.

>.|TRBV21-1|TRBJ2-5|.
CAKGQGARGETQYF
TGTGCCAAGGGACAGGGGGCGCGAGGGGAGACCCAGTACTTC
>.|TRBV29-1|TRBJ2-3|.
CSVPGRGTMDTQYF
TGCAGCGTCCCCGGTAGGGGGACTATGGATACGCAGTATTTT
>.|TRBV2|TRBJ2-1|.
CASSVTPSKGNEQFF
TGTGCCAGCAGCGTGACACCCTCCAAGGGGAATGAGCAGTTCTTC
>.|TRBV5-8|TRBJ2-2|.
CASSGRGLHAGELFF
TGTGCCAGCAGCGGCAGGGGACTTCACGCCGGGGAGCTGTTTTTT
>.|TRBV5-1|TRBJ1-5|.
CASSLAPGSQQPQHF
TGCGCCAGCAGCTTGGCCCCCGGGAGCCAGCAGCCCCAGCATTTT
>.|TRBV27|TRBJ2-1|TRBD2
CASSPSWLAENNEQFF
TGTGCCAGCAGTCCCTCTTGGCTAGCGGAAAACAATGAGCAGTTCTTC
>.|TRBV5-5|TRBJ2-7|TRBD2
CASSSGGTSGYEQYF
TGTGCCAGCAGCTCCGGGGGGACTAGCGGTTACGAGCAGTACTTC
>once|TRBV7-8|TRBJ2-7|TRBD2
CASSLVAGGPYEQYF
TGTGCCAGCAGCTTAGTAGCGGGAGGGCCCTACGAGCAGTACTTC
>.|TRBV28|TRBJ2-7|.
CASSRPPWSMYEQYF
TGTGCCAGCAGTCGGCCTCCCTGGTCAATGTACGAGCAGTACTTC
>.|TRBV30|TRBJ2-3|.
CAWSPGLHTDTQYF
TGTGCCTGGAGTCCGGGACTTCACACAGATACGCAGTATTTT
>.|TRBV5-1|TRBJ2-7|TRBD2
CASSSAGRRYEQYF
TGCGCCAGCAGCTCAGCGGGACGCCGCTACGAGCAGTACTTC
>.|TRBV5-1|TRBJ2-1|.
CASSLAPGARGLNEQFF
TGCGCCAGCAGCTTGGCCCCAGGAGCCCGCGGCCTCAATGAGCAGTTCTTC
>.|TRBV21-1|TRBJ1-1|.
CASSKPTALNTEAFF
TGTGCCAGCAGCAAACCGACAGCCCTTAACACTGAAGCTTTCTTT